The clone carrying this T cell receptor beta chain was detected only a few times. The entry originates in a study of blood T cells in healthy people across ages. Germline CDR1 reads SGHRS; CDR2 reads YFSETQ. The V and J ends lost 4 bases and 0 bases respectively, with 14 bases between them. CDR3 length equals 16 residues. The authors ran a second PCR of 7 to 11 cycles using a sample-barcoded 5' primer and a J-beta primer mix. TCRdb re-called the 5' RACE reads through MiXCR, storing one row per CDR3 protein. This sample carries around 700,000 distinct CDR3 sequences, roughly 25% of them seen once, and the ten largest clones take more than 8.5%. These data also formed part of another study, on T cells of mothers and their children. That publication notes: The study recruited a few healthy Caucasian mothers and their six children as donors.

Material: blood. This receptor was taken from a boy younger than 18 in good health. The chain employs TRBV5-1 and TRBJ2-1; a weak D match, TRBD1 (6 bases). The CDR3 sequence is CASSLTTGTSYNEQFF. CDR3 sequence (DNA): TGCGCCAGCAGCCTAACTACAGGGACCTCCTACAATGAGCAGTTCTTC.